This passage covers 9 T cell receptor beta chains from one sample sequenced in a study of blood T cell repertoires in COVID-19. Some clones are missing from TCRdb's copy, which holds only in-frame ones; the method was immunoSEQ multiplex PCR. The sample contains under 250,000 clones, over 70% of which appear only once. The sample was peripheral blood. These TCRs come from a woman older than 75 with acute or convalescent COVID-19.

The CDR3 DNA follows: TGCGCCAGCAGCCTAGGGACTAGCGGGAGGCCACACGAGCAGTACTTC. The encoded protein is CASSLGTSGRPHEQYF. The V call is TRBV5-1, the J call TRBJ2-7; 15 nucleotides align to TRBD2. The germline gives CDR1 SGHRS, CDR2 YFSETQ. The trim removed 4 bases at V and 5 bases at J, leaving 7 bases unmatched. This CDR3 is 16 amino acids long. Complete variable domain (other parts from reference TRBV5-1 and TRBJ2-7): KAGVTQTPRYLIKTRGQQVTLSCSPISGHRSVSWYQQTPGQGLQFLFEYFSETQRNKGNFPGRFSGRQFSNSRSEMNVSTLELGDSALYLCASSLGTSGRPHEQYFGPGTRLTVT.

This rearrangement joins TRBV4-1 to TRBJ1-4, with 7 bases fitting TRBD1. V gave up 1 base and J gave up 7 bases; unmatched junction bases: 6. The germline V gene has CDR1 MGHRA and CDR2 YSYEKL. The CDR3 sequence is 15 residues long. CDR3 sequence reads: CASSQVWPGGEKLFF. As DNA, the CDR3 is TGCGCCAGCAGCCAAGTGTGGCCAGGGGGTGAAAAACTGTTTTTT.

This chain uses TRBV14 with TRBJ2-1; TRBD2 might be the D (6 bases). The CDR3 totals 16 residues. The germline CDR1 and CDR2 sequences are SGHDN and FVKESK. Trimming took 2 bases from V and 2 from J, leaving 13 bases between them. The CDR3 sequence is CASSQFTSIPYNEQFF. The CDR3, as DNA: TGTGCCAGCAGCCAATTCACTAGCATCCCCTACAATGAGCAGTTCTTC.

The CDR3 region has the DNA TGTGCCAGCAGCTTGGCTGGGGGGGCAGCGAACACCGGGGAGCTGTTTTTT. Translation gives CASSLAGGAANTGELFF. The rearrangement uses TRBV5-4 and TRBJ2-2, with D maybe TRBD2 (7 bases). This CDR3 contains 17 residues. Between the trimmed V and J ends, which lost 0 bases and 0 bases, there was a span of 12 bases. CDR1 is SGHNT and CDR2 is YYREEE in the germline V gene (reference sequence).

The chain is built from TRBV5-5 and TRBJ1-1; D might be TRBD1 (5 bases). Germline assignment: CDR1 SGHKS and CDR2 YYEKEE (reference sequence). V was cut by 6 bases and J by 0 bases, with 21 bases left in between. The CDR3 has 17 amino acids. The CDR3 here is CASTRGVGGGMNTEAFF. As DNA, the CDR3 is TGTGCCAGCACCCGAGGCGTAGGCGGGGGGATGAACACTGAAGCTTTCTTT. Full variable domain (outside the CDR3, taken from reference TRBV5-5 and TRBJ1-1): DAGVTQSPTHLIKTRGQQVTLRCSPISGHKSVSWYQQVLGQGPQFIFQYYEKEERGRGNFPDRFSARQFPNYSSELNVNALLLGDSALYLCASTRGVGGGMNTEAFFGQGTRLTVV.

The chain uses TRBV6-6 and TRBJ1-2; D gene unclear. The CDR3 extends over 13 amino acids. V was cut by 5 bases and J by 5 bases, with 12 bases left in between. Germline V gene data show CDR1 as MNHNY and CDR2 as SVGAGI (reference sequence). The CDR3: CASSTQERYGYTF. CDR3 in DNA: TGTGCCAGCAGTACCCAGGAGCGGTATGGCTACACCTTC.

V and J are TRBV19 and TRBJ2-7, with 7 bases fitting TRBD2. The CDR3 loop spans 16 amino acids. Germline assignment: CDR1 LNHDA and CDR2 SQIVND (reference sequence). Trimming at V came to 3 bases and at J to 0 bases, leaving 8 bases not matched to a gene. The CDR3 sequence is CASSILGGRYSYEQYF. The CDR3 coding sequence is TGTGCCAGTAGTATTTTAGGCGGGAGATACTCCTACGAGCAGTACTTC.

V gene TRBV9 combines with J gene TRBJ1-2; D is unresolved. The CDR3 runs to 15 residues. Germline lookup yields CDR1 SGDLS and CDR2 YYNGEE. Trimming shortened V by 0 bases and J by 1 base, and 10 bases separated the two germline ends. CDR3 nucleotides: TGTGCCAGCAGCGTAGCCGGAGCCCTTAACTATGGCTACACCTTC. Protein: CASSVAGALNYGYTF.

This clone was picked up a small number of times. V gene TRBV11-2 combines with J gene TRBJ1-6; a possible D gene is TRBD1 (5 bases). Germline V gene lookup returns CDR1 SGHAT and CDR2 FQNNGV. The V gene lost 5 bases and the J gene lost 8 bases, with 13 bases spanning the gap. The CDR3 is 14 residues long. In DNA form, the CDR3 reads TGTGCCAGCAGCCTCGGGGGAGTTGATTCACCCCTCCACTTT. It translates to CASSLGGVDSPLHF.